Each of the 24 T cell receptor beta chains below was sequenced from the same sample in a study of T cells in Graves' hyperthyroidism and ophthalmopathy. From RNA transcripts, TCR beta CDR3 regions were amplified. During a first-round RT-PCR of the TCR CDR3, the HTBI primer set was used. Each CDR3 protein gets one entry after TCRdb re-called the multiplex PCR reads with MiXCR. Of around 400,000 distinct CDR3 sequences in the sample, around 25% are singletons; the top ten hold more than 60%. Source material: blood. The receptors here all came from a man in his forties or fifties with Graves' hyperthyroidism.

Of note for this clonotype: As the CDR3 is not closed by the conserved phenylalanine or tryptophan, this likely results from a read error. This rearrangement joins TRBV20-1 to TRBJ2-1; tentative D call: TRBD2 (5 bases). Germline V gene data show CDR1 as DFQATT and CDR2 as SNEGSKA (reference sequence). The CDR3 is 16 amino acids. This CDR3 is CSARVSSGSSYNEQFL. The DNA of the CDR3 is TGCAGTGCTAGAGTTTCAAGTGGGAGTTCCTACAACGAGCAGTTCCTC.

This clonotype was detected a few times. The chain combines TRBV5-6 with TRBJ2-3; tentatively, D is TRBD2 (6 bases). The germline CDR1 and CDR2 sequences are SGHDT and YYEEEE. The CDR3 has 15 residues. The germline V and J ends were trimmed by 5 bases and 3 bases, with 16 bases remaining between them. DNA for the CDR3: TGTGCCAGCAGTTCGGGACTGGACGGTACAGATACGCAGTATTTT. Encoded protein: CASSSGLDGTDTQYF.

This clonotype was detected only a few times. The V gene is TRBV11-1, the J gene TRBJ1-4; D ambiguous. This CDR3 has 14 residues. Trimming pared 1 base from V and 5 bases from J, leaving 8 bases between. From germline, CDR1 is SGHAT and CDR2 FQDESV (reference sequence). The CDR3 spells CASSLGSANEKLFF. The CDR3 coding sequence is TGTGCCAGCAGCTTAGGGTCCGCCAATGAAAAACTGTTTTTT.

There are many counts of this clonotype. This chain links TRBV28 with TRBJ1-2; D is ambiguous. Germline CDR1 reads MDHEN; CDR2 reads SYDVKM. This CDR3 is built from 12 residues. V was trimmed by 6 bases and J by 5 bases, leaving 10 bases between them. CDR3 sequence: CASRVVGYGYTF. In DNA, the CDR3 is TGTGCCAGCAGAGTGGTGGGTTATGGCTACACCTTC.

This clonotype was seen only a few times. Since a much larger clone is just one base distant, this may be a read error. The chain carries TRBV11-2 and TRBJ1-2; no clear D. CDR3 length: 13 amino acids. Germline V lookup: CDR1 SGHAT, CDR2 FQNNGV. V was clipped by 1 base and J by 7 bases, with 10 bases between them. CDR3 sequence (DNA): TGTGCCAGCAGCTTAGGCGGTACTGGTGGCTACACCTTC. As protein: CASSLGGTGGYTF.

The V and J genes are TRBV5-1 and TRBJ1-2; TRBD1 matches at 7 bases. V gave up 0 bases and J gave up 4 bases; unmatched junction bases: 3. This CDR3 has 14 amino acids. From germline, CDR1 is SGHRS and CDR2 YFSETQ. In nucleotides, the CDR3 is TGCGCCAGCAGCTTGGAACAGGGGACCTATGGCTACACCTTC. As protein: CASSLEQGTYGYTF.

The rearrangement links TRBV7-9 to TRBJ2-3; 11 bases line up with TRBD2. Germline V gives CDR1 SEHNR, CDR2 FQNEAQ (reference sequence). This CDR3 is 17 amino acids long. The V segment lost 5 bases and the J segment 3 bases; nucleotides outside the gene matches: 10. In DNA form, the CDR3 reads TGTGCCAGCAGCACGGACCTAGCGGGAGGTCGAACAGATACGCAGTATTTT. This encodes CASSTDLAGGRTDTQYF. The whole variable domain, remainder taken from reference TRBV7-9 and TRBJ2-3, is DTGVSQNPRHKITKRGQNVTFRCDPISEHNRLYWYRQTLGQGPEFLTYFQNEAQLEKSRLLSDRFSAERPKGSFSTLEIQRTEQGDSAMYLCASSTDLAGGRTDTQYFGPGTRLTVL.

This clonotype was found many times. The J gene is TRBJ1-2, the V gene TRBV12-3 or TRBV12-4; D possibly corresponds to TRBD1 (6 bases). V shed 5 bases and J shed 2 bases, with 15 bases lying between them. There are 15 residues in the CDR3. The CDR3 loop reads CASSDQGRVNYGYTF. For the CDR3, the DNA is TGTGCCAGCAGTGATCAGGGGAGGGTAAACTATGGCTACACCTTC.

V is TRBV12-3 or TRBV12-4 and J is TRBJ1-3; TRBD1 matches 9 bases. V shed 5 bases, J shed 3 bases, and the junction held 14 bases outside the gene matches. The CDR3 is made up of 18 amino acids. CDR3: CASSPDRGRASFGNTIYF. The CDR3 DNA is TGTGCCAGCAGTCCGGACAGGGGAAGGGCCTCGTTTGGAAACACCATATATTTT.

This clonotype was recorded at least ten times. The rearrangement uses TRBV6-1 and TRBJ2-5; no definite D call. The V and J ends lost 6 bases and 2 bases respectively, with 13 bases between them. The germline V gene encodes CDR1 MNHNS and CDR2 SASEGT. CDR3 length equals 14 residues. The CDR3 protein is CASRPGLRQETQYF. The DNA of the CDR3 is TGTGCCAGCAGGCCGGGCCTCAGGCAAGAGACCCAGTACTTC.

This clonotype came up a few times. The chain carries TRBV9 and TRBJ1-2; D possibly corresponds to TRBD1 (5 bases). V was pared by 2 bases and J by 7 bases, with 12 bases between. Germline CDR1 reads SGDLS; CDR2 reads YYNGEE. The CDR3 is made up of 13 amino acids. DNA of the CDR3: TGTGCCAGCAGCGTTCCAGGGCGCGGTGGCTACACCTTC. Translated, it gives CASSVPGRGGYTF.

The CDR3 sequence is CASSQASGSRYEQYF. The CDR3 bases are TGCGCCAGCAGCCAAGCTAGCGGGAGTAGGTACGAGCAGTACTTC. The V call is TRBV4-1, the J call TRBJ2-7, with TRBD2 identical over 10 bases. This CDR3 region has 15 residues. Germline V gene sequence: CDR1 MGHRA, CDR2 YSYEKL. V trimming: 1 base; J trimming: 4 bases; junction bases outside the gene matches: 4.

This clonotype occurred a few times. The chain has TRBV12-3 or TRBV12-4 and TRBJ2-1; TRBD2 agrees at 14 bases. V lost 5 bases, J lost 8 bases, and 8 bases stayed unmatched. The CDR3 loop spans 16 amino acids. CDR3 sequence reads: CASSGLTSGRADEQFF. CDR3 sequence (DNA): TGTGCCAGCAGTGGTCTGACTAGCGGGAGGGCCGATGAGCAGTTCTTC.

This clonotype was detected ten times or more. This sequence joins TRBV6-6 and TRBJ2-7; D not certain. Germline values: CDR1 MNHNY, CDR2 SVGAGI (reference sequence). V dropped 0 bases and J dropped 6 bases, with 3 bases sitting between them. The CDR3 sequence is 11 residues long. CDR3 amino acids: CASSYSSEQYF. The CDR3 DNA follows: TGTGCCAGCAGTTACTCGAGCGAGCAGTACTTC.

This clonotype was detected many times. The genes are TRBV5-6 and TRBJ2-7; the D gene is possibly TRBD1 (6 bases). Germline assignment: CDR1 SGHDT and CDR2 YYEEEE. Trimming removed 4 bases at V and 2 bases at J, with 10 bases between. This CDR3 contains 13 residues. CDR3 region: CASSPGTTYEQYF. DNA for the CDR3: TGTGCCAGCAGCCCTGGGACAACCTACGAGCAGTACTTC.

The chain joins TRBV12-3 or TRBV12-4 to TRBJ2-7, with 13 bases that match TRBD2. After removal of 5 bases from V and 6 bases from J, the junction contained 7 bases not matched to a gene. The CDR3 loop spans 15 amino acids. Written as DNA, the CDR3 is TGTGCCAGCAGTCCCCGGACTAGCGGGAGTGCCGAGCAGTACTTC. Translated: CASSPRTSGSAEQYF.

The chain links TRBV3-1 to TRBJ1-1; D possibly corresponds to TRBD1 (5 bases). This CDR3 spans 14 amino acids. Germline CDR1 reads LGHDT; CDR2 reads YNNKEL (reference sequence). V was trimmed by 0 bases and J by 0 bases, leaving 5 bases between them. The CDR3 loop reads CASSQEGVNTEAFF. The CDR3 DNA follows: TGTGCCAGCAGCCAAGAGGGGGTGAACACTGAAGCTTTCTTT. Full variable domain (remainder filled in from reference TRBV3-1 and TRBJ1-1): DTAVSQTPKYLVTQMGNDKSIKCEQNLGHDTMYWYKQDSKKFLKIMFSYNNKELIINETVPNRFSPKSPDKAHLNLHINSLELGDSAVYFCASSQEGVNTEAFFGQGTRLTVV.

This clonotype was seen ten or more times. The chain combines TRBV24-1 with TRBJ2-3; a possible D gene is TRBD2 (6 bases). The CDR3 sequence is 15 residues long. In germline, CDR1 is KGHDR, CDR2 SFDVKD. Between the trimmed V and J ends, which lost 4 bases and 4 bases, there was a span of 14 bases. Here the CDR3 DNA reads TGTGCCACCAGTGACCCTTCCGGAGGGGCAGATACGCAGTATTTT. Protein product: CATSDPSGGADTQYF.

This clonotype was seen at least ten times. The J gene is TRBJ2-1, the V gene TRBV28; D is perhaps TRBD1 (6 bases). The CDR3 is 15 amino acids. The V gene lost 3 bases and the J gene lost 8 bases, with 17 bases spanning the gap. Germline CDR1 and CDR2: MDHEN and SYDVKM. The CDR3 here is CASSLYLGQGYEQFF. The CDR3 nucleotides are TGTGCCAGCAGTTTGTATCTGGGCCAGGGGTATGAGCAGTTCTTC.

This clonotype showed up just a few times. The rearrangement joins TRBV28 to TRBJ2-1; tentative D call: TRBD1 (6 bases). Per germline, CDR1 MDHEN and CDR2 SYDVKM. This CDR3 has 17 amino acids. V lost 4 bases to trimming and J lost 5 bases, with 21 bases between them. The CDR3 sequence is CASSSLKIQGTNNEQFF. The CDR3 bases are TGTGCCAGCAGTTCGCTTAAAATCCAAGGGACAAACAATGAGCAGTTCTTC.

V gene TRBV12-3 or TRBV12-4 combines with J gene TRBJ1-1, with 7 bases that match TRBD1. This CDR3 has 15 residues. With 6 bases clipped from V and 1 base from J, the junction kept 8 bases outside the gene matches. Here the CDR3 reads CASRNPGTENTEAFF. CDR3 coding DNA: TGTGCCAGCAGGAATCCCGGGACAGAGAACACTGAAGCTTTCTTT.

Ten or more counts support this clonotype. The V and J genes are TRBV7-2 and TRBJ2-5, with 10 nucleotides matching TRBD2. Germline CDR1 reads SGHTA; CDR2 reads FQGNSA. V was clipped by 5 bases and J by 5 bases; unmatched bases: 2. The CDR3 sequence is 13 residues long. This CDR3 reads CASSQTSGETQYF. CDR3 DNA sequence: TGTGCCAGCAGCCAGACTAGCGGGGAGACCCAGTACTTC.

This chain connects TRBV11-1 to TRBJ1-3; no clear D gene. This CDR3 spans 13 amino acids. V was shortened by 5 bases and J by 3 bases, with 8 bases between the two germline ends. Per the germline V gene, CDR1 is SGHAT and CDR2 is FQDESV (reference sequence). CDR3 amino acids: CASSLMVGNTIYF. The CDR3 DNA follows: TGTGCCAGCAGCCTGATGGTTGGAAACACCATATATTTT.

Only a few counts were recorded for this clonotype. The chain carries TRBV27 and TRBJ2-5; D possibly uses TRBD1 or TRBD2 (5 bases each). The germline CDR1 and CDR2 sequences are MNHEY and SMNVEV (reference sequence). V lost 7 bases, J lost 0 bases, and 21 bases lay in between. The CDR3 sequence is 17 residues long. In DNA, the CDR3 is TGTGCCAGCACTCGAGGCTGGGGGATCGGGTACCAAGAGACCCAGTACTTC. Protein: CASTRGWGIGYQETQYF.